The 10 T cell receptor beta chains below were found in one sample sequenced in a study of cytomegalovirus exposure and HLA in healthy donors. The PCR was carried out with 60 Vbeta primers and 13 Jbeta primers. Clones were read by immunoSEQ multiplex PCR, and TCRdb kept only the in-frame ones, dropping some. This table has under 200,000 clones, 84% appearing once. Material: PBMCs. All receptors come from a woman in her forties or fifties in good health and CMV-seropositive.

This chain links TRBV5-1 with TRBJ2-1; 12 bases align to TRBD2. Germline CDR1 and CDR2: SGHRS and YFSETQ. V shed 5 bases and J 0 bases; nucleotides not matched to a gene: 9. The CDR3 length is 18 residues. In nucleotides, the CDR3 is TGCGCCAGCAGACTACGGCTAGCGGGGGGGAGCTCCTACAATGAGCAGTTCTTC. It codes for CASRLRLAGGSSYNEQFF.

In the case of this clone: At one end, the junction sequence differs from germline, possibly due to a read error. This rearrangement joins TRBV5-1 to TRBJ2-2; D may be TRBD1 or TRBD2 (5 bases each). CDR1 is SGHRS, CDR2 YFSETQ, per germline. This CDR3 has 14 amino acids. The chain's CDR3 is CASSGHTGTGELFF. CDR3 DNA sequence: TGTGCCAGCAGCGGTCATACAGGCACCGGGGAGCTGTTTTTT.

The chain has TRBV21-1 and TRBJ1-3; the DNA was not compared with TRBD1, the D call given in the table. TRBV21-1 is assigned pseudogene status. The CDR3 has 16 amino acids. The CDR3 region has the DNA TGTGCCAGCAGCGAGAAAACGACAGGCTCTGGAAACACCATATATTTT. Protein product: CASSEKTTGSGNTIYF.

The chain recombines TRBV29-1 with TRBJ1-2; 9 bases match TRBD1. Germline CDR1 reads SQVTM; CDR2 reads ANQGSEA. The CDR3 is 14 residues long. Trimming removed 6 bases from V and 8 bases from J; junction bases left unmatched: 13. For the CDR3, the DNA is TGCAGCGTCGCAACAGGGGGCGCGATCGCGGGCTACACCTTC. Encoded protein: CSVATGGAIAGYTF.

This chain uses TRBV9 with TRBJ2-3; D gene uncertain. Germline loops: CDR1 SGDLS, CDR2 YYNGEE. The V gene lost 4 bases and the J gene lost 3 bases, with 9 bases spanning the gap. CDR3 length equals 13 residues. CDR3 sequence: CASSSRRTDTQYF. CDR3 DNA: TGTGCCAGCAGCTCCCGGAGAACAGATACGCAGTATTTT.

V gene TRBV7-2 combines with J gene TRBJ1-3; the match to TRBD1 covers 7 bases. Germline CDR1 SGHTA, CDR2 FQGNSA. CDR3 length: 18 amino acids. V shed 8 bases and J 5 bases; nucleotides not matched to a gene: 21. This CDR3 is CASGGGAGGGLGRNTIYF. DNA for the CDR3: TGTGCCAGCGGCGGGGGGGCAGGGGGGGGACTTGGCAGAAACACCATATATTTT.

This clone turned up a few times. This CDR3 reads CASSLQEGSGGNEQFF. The CDR3, as DNA: TGCGCCAGCAGCCTTCAGGAGGGTAGCGGGGGTAATGAGCAGTTCTTC. The chain recombines TRBV4-3 with TRBJ2-1, with TRBD2 matching over 9 bases. Germline V gene lookup returns CDR1 LGHNA and CDR2 YSLEER. This CDR3 has 16 amino acids. After removal of 4 bases from V and 7 bases from J, the junction contained 11 bases not matched to a gene.

This rearrangement joins TRBV19 to TRBJ1-1; 7 positions match TRBD1. The CDR3 is 13 amino acids. With V trimmed by 7 bases and J by 0 bases, 2 bases remained unmatched. Germline lookup yields CDR1 LNHDA and CDR2 SQIVND (reference sequence). The CDR3, as DNA: TGTGCCAGTACGGACAGGATGAACACTGAAGCTTTCTTT. This gives the protein CASTDRMNTEAFF. The whole variable domain, remainder taken from reference TRBV19 and TRBJ1-1, is DGGITQSPKYLFRKEGQNVTLSCEQNLNHDAMYWYRQDPGQGLRLIYYSQIVNDFQKGDIAEGYSVSREKKESFPLTVTSAQKNPTAFYLCASTDRMNTEAFFGQGTRLTVV.

The chain carries TRBV5-4 and TRBJ2-1; TRBD2 agrees at 8 bases. CDR1 is SGHNT and CDR2 is YYREEE in the germline V gene (reference sequence). V trimming: 5 bases; J trimming: 8 bases; junction bases outside the gene matches: 12. The CDR3 runs to 15 residues. The CDR3 here is CASSYSSGGPDEQFF. In nucleotides, the CDR3 is TGTGCCAGCAGTTACTCATCGGGGGGGCCTGATGAGCAGTTCTTC.

Comments on this clone: Other DNA sequences in the same sample also yield this CDR3. The chain has TRBV6-6 and TRBJ1-2; maybe TRBD1 (6 bases). Trimming shortened V by 7 bases and J by 2 bases, and 11 bases separated the two germline ends. The CDR3 sequence is 13 residues long. The germline gives CDR1 MNHNY, CDR2 SVGAGI (reference sequence). The chain's CDR3 is CASNLGQNYGYTF. The CDR3 DNA sequence: TGTGCCAGCAACCTAGGACAGAACTATGGCTACACCTTC.